This T cell receptor beta chain stems from a study of blood T cell repertoires in COVID-19. The V gene's germline CDR1 is LNHDA and CDR2 SQIVND (reference sequence). V lost 7 bases to trimming and J lost 3 bases; unmatched junction nucleotides: 5. The CDR3 covers 15 residues. Measured with immunoSEQ multiplex PCR; TCRdb has only the in-frame clones, and not every one. This table has fewer than 250,000 clones, about nine tenths appearing once. The specimen was peripheral blood. This receptor was taken from a woman aged 60-75 years with acute or convalescent COVID-19. The rearrangement joins TRBV19 to TRBJ2-2, with 10 bases identical to TRBD1. CDR3 nucleotides: TGTGCCAGTACCTGGACAGGGGGTGACACCGGGGAGCTGTTTTTT. Amino acid sequence: CASTWTGGDTGELFF.